Sequencing of this T cell receptor beta chain was carried out in a study of T cell responses to AZD1222 COVID-19 vaccine. Looking at the study overall: Pooling of second doses given at about 4 or about 12 weeks was done. Study-wide results and caveats: All repertoire sampling was performed exclusively after the peak T cell response. Baseline testing showed seropositivity in only a handful of AZD1222 recipients. There were mostly white British donors and more females than males, and clonal diversity was possibly underestimated.

Trimming stripped 4 bases from V and 2 bases from J, with 9 bases between. Germline assignment: CDR1 SGHRS and CDR2 YFSETQ. The length of the CDR3 is 14 residues. As for this clone: Its antigen is unidentified.

Measured with immunoSEQ multiplex PCR; TCRdb has only the in-frame clones, and not every one. This table holds about 120,000 clones, more than 80% found once. This clonotype was obtained from an adult in good health. The sequenced sample was peripheral blood, obtained on day 0 of AZD1222 vaccination. The genes are TRBV5-1 and TRBJ2-2; tentatively, D is TRBD2 (5 bases). DNA for the CDR3: TGCGCCAGCAGCCCCGGAGGCAACACCGGGGAGCTGTTTTTT. Protein sequence: CASSPGGNTGELFF.